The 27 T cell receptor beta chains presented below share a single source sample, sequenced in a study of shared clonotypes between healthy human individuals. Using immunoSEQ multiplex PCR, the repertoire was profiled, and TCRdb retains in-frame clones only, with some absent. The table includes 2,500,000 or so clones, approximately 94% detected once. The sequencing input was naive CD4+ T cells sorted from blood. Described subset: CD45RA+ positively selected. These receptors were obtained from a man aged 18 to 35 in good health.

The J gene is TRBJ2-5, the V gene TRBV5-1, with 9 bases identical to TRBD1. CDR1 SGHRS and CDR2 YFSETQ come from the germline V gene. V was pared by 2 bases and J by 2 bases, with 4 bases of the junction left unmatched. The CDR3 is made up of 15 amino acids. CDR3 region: CASSLGTGKQETQYF. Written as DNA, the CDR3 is TGCGCCAGCAGCTTAGGGACAGGGAAGCAAGAGACCCAGTACTTC.

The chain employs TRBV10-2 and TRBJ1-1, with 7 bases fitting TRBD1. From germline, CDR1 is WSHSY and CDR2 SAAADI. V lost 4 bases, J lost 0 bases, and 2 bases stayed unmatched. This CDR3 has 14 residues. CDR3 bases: TGCGCCAGCAGTGGGGACAGTCTGAACACTGAAGCTTTCTTT. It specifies CASSGDSLNTEAFF.

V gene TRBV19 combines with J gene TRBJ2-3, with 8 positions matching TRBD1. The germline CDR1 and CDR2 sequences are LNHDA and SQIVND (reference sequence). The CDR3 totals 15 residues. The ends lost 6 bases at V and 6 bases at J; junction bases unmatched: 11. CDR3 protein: CASSLQGARYDTQYF. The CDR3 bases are TGTGCCAGTAGCTTGCAGGGGGCGAGGTACGATACGCAGTATTTT.

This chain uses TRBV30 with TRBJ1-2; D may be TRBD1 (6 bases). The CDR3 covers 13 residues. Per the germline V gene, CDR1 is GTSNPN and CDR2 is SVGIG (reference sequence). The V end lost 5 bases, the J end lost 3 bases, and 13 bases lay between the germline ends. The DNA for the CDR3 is TGTGCCTGGCTAGGGGGGACCGACTATGGCTACACCTTC. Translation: CAWLGGTDYGYTF. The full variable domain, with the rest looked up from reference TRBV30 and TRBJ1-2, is SQTIHQWPATLVQPVGSPLSLECTVEGTSNPNLYWYRQAAGRGLQLLFYSVGIGQISSEVPQNLSASRPQDRQFILSSKKLLLSDSGFYLCAWLGGTDYGYTFGSGTRLTVV.

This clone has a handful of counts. The CDR3 loop is CASSLTGLLADTEAFF. The CDR3 DNA is TGTGCCAGCAGCCTGACAGGCCTCCTAGCGGACACTGAAGCTTTCTTT. The rearrangement uses TRBV2 and TRBJ1-1; a possible D gene is TRBD1 (6 bases). CDR3 length: 16 residues. The V gene's germline CDR1 is SNHLY and CDR2 FYNNEI. V was pared by 6 bases and J by 3 bases, with 20 bases between. Full variable domain (outside the CDR3, taken from reference TRBV2 and TRBJ1-1): EPEVTQTPSHQVTQMGQEVILRCVPISNHLYFYWYRQILGQKVEFLVSFYNNEISEKSEIFDDQFSVERPDGSNFTLKIRSTKLEDSAMYFCASSLTGLLADTEAFFGQGTRLTVV.

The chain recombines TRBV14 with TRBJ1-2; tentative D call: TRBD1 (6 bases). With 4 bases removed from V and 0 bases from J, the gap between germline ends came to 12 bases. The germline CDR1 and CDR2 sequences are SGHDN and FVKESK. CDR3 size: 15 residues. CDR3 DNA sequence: TGTGCCAGCAGCCTTCCCGGGACAACTAACTATGGCTACACCTTC. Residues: CASSLPGTTNYGYTF.

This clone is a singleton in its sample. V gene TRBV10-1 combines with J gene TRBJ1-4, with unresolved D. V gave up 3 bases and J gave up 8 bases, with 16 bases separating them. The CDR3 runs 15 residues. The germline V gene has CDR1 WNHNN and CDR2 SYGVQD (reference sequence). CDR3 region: CASSDRQVVSEKLFF. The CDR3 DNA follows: TGCGCCAGCAGTGATCGGCAGGTCGTATCCGAAAAACTGTTTTTT.

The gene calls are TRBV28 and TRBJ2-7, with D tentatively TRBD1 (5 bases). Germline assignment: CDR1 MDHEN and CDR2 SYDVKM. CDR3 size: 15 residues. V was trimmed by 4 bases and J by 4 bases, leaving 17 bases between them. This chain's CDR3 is CASSSPGATGYEQYF. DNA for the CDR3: TGTGCCAGCAGTTCCCCTGGGGCTACTGGGTACGAGCAGTACTTC.

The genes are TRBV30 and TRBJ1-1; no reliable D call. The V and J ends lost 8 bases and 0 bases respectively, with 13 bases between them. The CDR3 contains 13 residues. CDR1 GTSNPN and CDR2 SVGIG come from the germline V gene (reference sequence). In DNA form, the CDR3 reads TGTGCCGGAAGTCGAGAGTTGAACACTGAAGCTTTCTTT. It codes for CAGSRELNTEAFF. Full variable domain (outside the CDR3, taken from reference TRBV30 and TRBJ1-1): SQTIHQWPATLVQPVGSPLSLECTVEGTSNPNLYWYRQAAGRGLQLLFYSVGIGQISSEVPQNLSASRPQDRQFILSSKKLLLSDSGFYLCAGSRELNTEAFFGQGTRLTVV.

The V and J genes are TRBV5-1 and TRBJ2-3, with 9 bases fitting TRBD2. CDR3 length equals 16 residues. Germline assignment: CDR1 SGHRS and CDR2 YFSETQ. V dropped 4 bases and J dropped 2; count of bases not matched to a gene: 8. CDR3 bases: TGCGCCAGCAGCGCGCCTAGCGGGAAAACCACAGATACGCAGTATTTT. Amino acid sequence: CASSAPSGKTTDTQYF.

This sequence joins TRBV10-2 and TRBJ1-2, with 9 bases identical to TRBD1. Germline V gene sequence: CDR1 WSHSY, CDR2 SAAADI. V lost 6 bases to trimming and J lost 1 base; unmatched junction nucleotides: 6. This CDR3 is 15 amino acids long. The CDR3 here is CASSVGQGINYGYTF. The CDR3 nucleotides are TGCGCCAGCAGCGTGGGACAGGGAATTAACTATGGCTACACCTTC.

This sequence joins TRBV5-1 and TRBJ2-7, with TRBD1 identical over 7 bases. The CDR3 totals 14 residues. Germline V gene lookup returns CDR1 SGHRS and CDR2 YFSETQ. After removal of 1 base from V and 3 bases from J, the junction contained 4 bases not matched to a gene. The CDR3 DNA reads TGCGCCAGCAGCTTGATGGGACAGAGCTACGAGCAGTACTTC. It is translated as CASSLMGQSYEQYF.

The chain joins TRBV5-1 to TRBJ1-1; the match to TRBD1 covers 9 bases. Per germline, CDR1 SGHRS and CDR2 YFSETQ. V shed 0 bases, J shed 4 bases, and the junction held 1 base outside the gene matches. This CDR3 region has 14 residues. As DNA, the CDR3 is TGCGCCAGCAGCTTGGTGGGACAGGGCACTGAAGCTTTCTTT. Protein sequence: CASSLVGQGTEAFF.

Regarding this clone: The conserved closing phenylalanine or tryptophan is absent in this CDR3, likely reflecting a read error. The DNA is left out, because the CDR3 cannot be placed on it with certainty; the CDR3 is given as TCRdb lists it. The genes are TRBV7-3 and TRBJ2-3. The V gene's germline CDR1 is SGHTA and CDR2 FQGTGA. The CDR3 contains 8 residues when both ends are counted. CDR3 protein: CARRKGPT.

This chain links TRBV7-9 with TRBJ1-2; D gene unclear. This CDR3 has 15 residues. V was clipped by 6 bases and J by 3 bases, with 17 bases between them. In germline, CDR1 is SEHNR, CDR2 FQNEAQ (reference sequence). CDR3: CASSSRLTSDYGYTF. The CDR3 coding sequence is TGTGCCAGCAGTTCCAGACTCACTTCGGACTATGGCTACACCTTC.

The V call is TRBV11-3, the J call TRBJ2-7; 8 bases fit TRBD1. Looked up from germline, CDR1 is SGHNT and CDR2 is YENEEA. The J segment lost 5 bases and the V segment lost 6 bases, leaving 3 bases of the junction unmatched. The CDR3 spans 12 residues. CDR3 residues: CASRDRDHEQYF. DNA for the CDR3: TGTGCCAGCAGGGACAGGGACCACGAGCAGTACTTC.

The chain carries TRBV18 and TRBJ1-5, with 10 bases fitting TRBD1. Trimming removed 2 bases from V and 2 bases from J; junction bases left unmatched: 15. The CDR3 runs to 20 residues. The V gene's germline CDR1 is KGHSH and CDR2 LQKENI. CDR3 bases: TGTGCCAGCTCACCAGCGGCCGGGACAGGGGATATTTTGCGCAATCAGCCCCAGCATTTT. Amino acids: CASSPAAGTGDILRNQPQHF. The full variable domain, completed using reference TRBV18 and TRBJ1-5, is NAGVMQNPRHLVRRRGQEARLRCSPMKGHSHVYWYRQLPEEGLKFMVYLQKENIIDESGMPKERFSAEFPKEGPSILRIQQVVRGDSAAYFCASSPAAGTGDILRNQPQHFGDGTRLSIL.

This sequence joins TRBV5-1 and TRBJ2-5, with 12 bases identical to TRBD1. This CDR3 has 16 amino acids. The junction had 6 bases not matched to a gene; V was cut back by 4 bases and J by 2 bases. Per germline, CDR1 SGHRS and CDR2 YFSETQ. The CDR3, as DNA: TGCGCCAGCAGCCCGGCGGGACAGGGGGCACAAGAGACCCAGTACTTC. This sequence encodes CASSPAGQGAQETQYF.

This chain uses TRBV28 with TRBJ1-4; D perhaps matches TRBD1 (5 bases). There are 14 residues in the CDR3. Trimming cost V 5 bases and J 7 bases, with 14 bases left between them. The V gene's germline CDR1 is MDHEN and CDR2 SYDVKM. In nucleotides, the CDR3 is TGTGCCAGCAGTGTCGGGGCTCTCGGTGAAAAACTGTTTTTT. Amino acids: CASSVGALGEKLFF.

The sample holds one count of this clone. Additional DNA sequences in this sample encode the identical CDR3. The CDR3 here is CASSPQGANTGELFF. CDR3 DNA: TGTGCCAGCTCACCGCAGGGGGCCAACACCGGGGAGCTGTTTTTT. The rearrangement links TRBV18 to TRBJ2-2, with 8 bases identical to TRBD1. Trimming removed 3 bases from V and 2 bases from J; junction bases left unmatched: 2. This CDR3 region has 15 residues. Germline V gene lookup returns CDR1 KGHSH and CDR2 LQKENI. Together with reference TRBV18 and TRBJ2-2, the CDR3 gives the full variable domain: NAGVMQNPRHLVRRRGQEARLRCSPMKGHSHVYWYRQLPEEGLKFMVYLQKENIIDESGMPKERFSAEFPKEGPSILRIQQVVRGDSAAYFCASSPQGANTGELFFGEGSRLTVL.

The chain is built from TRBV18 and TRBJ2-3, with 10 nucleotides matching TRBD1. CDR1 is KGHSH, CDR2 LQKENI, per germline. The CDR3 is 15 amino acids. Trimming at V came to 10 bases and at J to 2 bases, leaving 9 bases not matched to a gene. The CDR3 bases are TGTGCCACTCGCCGGGGGACAGGGGCCACAGATACGCAGTATTTT. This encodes CATRRGTGATDTQYF.

CDR3 DNA sequence: TGTGCCAGCTCTGGGACAGGGGGTCTCTATGGCTACACCTTC. It codes for CASSGTGGLYGYTF. V is TRBV27 and J is TRBJ1-2, with TRBD1 identical over 11 bases. The V gene's germline CDR1 is MNHEY and CDR2 SMNVEV (reference sequence). The V gene end was trimmed by 8 bases and the J gene end by 4 bases; junction bases not matched to a gene: 6. CDR3 size: 14 residues.

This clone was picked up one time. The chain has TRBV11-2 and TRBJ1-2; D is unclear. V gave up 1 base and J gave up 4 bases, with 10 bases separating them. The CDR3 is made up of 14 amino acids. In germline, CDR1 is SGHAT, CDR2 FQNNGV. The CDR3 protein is CASSLAGQIYGYTF. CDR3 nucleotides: TGTGCCAGCAGCTTAGCCGGCCAGATCTATGGCTACACCTTC.

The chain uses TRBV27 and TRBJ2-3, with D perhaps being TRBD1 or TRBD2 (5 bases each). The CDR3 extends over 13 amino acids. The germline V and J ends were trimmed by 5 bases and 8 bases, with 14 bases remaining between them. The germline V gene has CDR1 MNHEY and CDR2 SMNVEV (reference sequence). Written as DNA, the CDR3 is TGTGCCAGCAGTCGGGACCATTTCGGTACGCAGTATTTT. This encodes CASSRDHFGTQYF.

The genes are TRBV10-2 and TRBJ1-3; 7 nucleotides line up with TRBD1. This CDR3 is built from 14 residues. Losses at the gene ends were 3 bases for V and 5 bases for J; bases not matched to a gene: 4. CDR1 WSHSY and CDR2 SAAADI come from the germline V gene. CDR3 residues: CASSEGGSRNTIYF. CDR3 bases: TGCGCCAGCAGTGAAGGGGGCTCGAGAAACACCATATATTTT.

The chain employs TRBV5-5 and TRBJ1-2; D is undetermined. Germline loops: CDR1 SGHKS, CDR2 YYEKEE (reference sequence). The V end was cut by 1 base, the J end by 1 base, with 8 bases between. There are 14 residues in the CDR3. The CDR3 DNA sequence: TGTGCCAGCAGCTTGATAGGGAGTAACTATGGCTACACCTTC. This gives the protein CASSLIGSNYGYTF.

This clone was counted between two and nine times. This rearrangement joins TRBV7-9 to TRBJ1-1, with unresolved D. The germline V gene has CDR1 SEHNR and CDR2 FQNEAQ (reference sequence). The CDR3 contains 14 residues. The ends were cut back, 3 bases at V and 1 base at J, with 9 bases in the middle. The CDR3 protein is CASSLQHQNTEAFF. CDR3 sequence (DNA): TGTGCCAGCAGCTTGCAGCATCAGAACACTGAAGCTTTCTTT.